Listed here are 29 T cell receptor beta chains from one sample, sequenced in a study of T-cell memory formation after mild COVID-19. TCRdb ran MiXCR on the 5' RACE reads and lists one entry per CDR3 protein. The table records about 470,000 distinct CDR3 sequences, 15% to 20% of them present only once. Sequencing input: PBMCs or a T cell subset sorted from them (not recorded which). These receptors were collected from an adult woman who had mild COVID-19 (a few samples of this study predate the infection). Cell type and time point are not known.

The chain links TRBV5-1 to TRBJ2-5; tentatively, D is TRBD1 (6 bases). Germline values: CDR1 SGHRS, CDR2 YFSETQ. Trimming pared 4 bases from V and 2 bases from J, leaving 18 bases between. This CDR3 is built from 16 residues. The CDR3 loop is CASSRGRGQIQETQYF. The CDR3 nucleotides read TGCGCCAGCAGCCGAGGCAGGGGTCAAATTCAAGAGACCCAGTACTTC. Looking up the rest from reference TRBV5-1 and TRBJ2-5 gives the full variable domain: KAGVTQTPRYLIKTRGQQVTLSCSPISGHRSVSWYQQTPGQGLQFLFEYFSETQRNKGNFPGRFSGRQFSNSRSEMNVSTLELGDSALYLCASSRGRGQIQETQYFGPGTRLLVL.

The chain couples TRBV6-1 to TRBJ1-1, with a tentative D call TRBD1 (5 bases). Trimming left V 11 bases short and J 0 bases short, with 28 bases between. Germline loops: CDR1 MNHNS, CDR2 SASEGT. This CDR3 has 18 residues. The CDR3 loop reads CAGTTGGAAGNMNTEAFF. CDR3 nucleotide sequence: TGTGCCGGAACGACCGGAGGGGCGGCTGGCAATATGAACACTGAAGCTTTCTTT.

CDR3 residues: CASRSRGAVTQPQHF. DNA of the CDR3: TGTGCCAGCAGATCACGGGGGGCGGTTACTCAGCCCCAGCATTTT. The rearrangement links TRBV6-1 to TRBJ1-5, with D perhaps matching TRBD1 (6 bases). V gave up 6 bases and J gave up 6 bases, with 18 bases separating them. CDR1 MNHNS and CDR2 SASEGT come from the germline V gene. The length of the CDR3 is 15 residues.

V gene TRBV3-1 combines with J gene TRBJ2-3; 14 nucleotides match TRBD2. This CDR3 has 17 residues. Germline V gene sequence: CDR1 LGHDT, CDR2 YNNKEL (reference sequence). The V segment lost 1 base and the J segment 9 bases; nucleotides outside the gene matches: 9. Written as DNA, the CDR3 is TGTGCCAGCAGCCAAGGAGGGACTAGCGGGGGACGGAACACGCAGTATTTT. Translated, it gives CASSQGGTSGGRNTQYF.

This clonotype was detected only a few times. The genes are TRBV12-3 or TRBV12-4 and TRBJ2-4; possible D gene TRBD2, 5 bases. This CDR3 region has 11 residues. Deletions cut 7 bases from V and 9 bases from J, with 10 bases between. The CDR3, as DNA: TGTGCCAGCATCTTTGGAGGCATTCAGTACTTC. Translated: CASIFGGIQYF.

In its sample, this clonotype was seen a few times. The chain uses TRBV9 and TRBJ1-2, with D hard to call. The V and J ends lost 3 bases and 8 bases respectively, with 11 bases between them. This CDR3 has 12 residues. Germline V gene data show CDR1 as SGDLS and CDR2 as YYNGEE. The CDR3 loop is CASSETLGGYTF. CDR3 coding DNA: TGTGCCAGCAGCGAAACCCTGGGAGGCTACACCTTC.

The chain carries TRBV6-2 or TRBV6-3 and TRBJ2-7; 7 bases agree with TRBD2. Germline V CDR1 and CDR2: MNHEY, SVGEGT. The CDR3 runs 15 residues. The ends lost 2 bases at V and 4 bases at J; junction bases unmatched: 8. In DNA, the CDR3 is TGTGCCAGCAGTTACAGGTCACTAGCGACGTACGAGCAGTACTTC. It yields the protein CASSYRSLATYEQYF.

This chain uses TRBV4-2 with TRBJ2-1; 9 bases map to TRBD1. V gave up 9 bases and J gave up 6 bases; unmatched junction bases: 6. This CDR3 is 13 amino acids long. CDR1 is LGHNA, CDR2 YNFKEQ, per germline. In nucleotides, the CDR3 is TGTGCCAGTCGGGACAGGGTTGGCAATGAGCAGTTCTTC. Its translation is CASRDRVGNEQFF.

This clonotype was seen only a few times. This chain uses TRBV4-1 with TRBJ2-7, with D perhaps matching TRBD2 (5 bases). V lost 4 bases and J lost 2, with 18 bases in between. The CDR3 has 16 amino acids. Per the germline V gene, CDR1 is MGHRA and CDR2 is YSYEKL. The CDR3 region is CASSLSPDPRAYEQYF. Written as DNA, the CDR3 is TGCGCCAGCAGCCTAAGCCCGGATCCGAGGGCCTACGAGCAGTACTTC.

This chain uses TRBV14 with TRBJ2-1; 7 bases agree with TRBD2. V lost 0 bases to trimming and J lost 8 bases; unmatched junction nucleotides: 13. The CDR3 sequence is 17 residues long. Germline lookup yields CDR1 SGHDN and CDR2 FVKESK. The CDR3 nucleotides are TGTGCCAGCAGCCAAGATAGGGTAGCGGGTCGACTCGATGAGCAGTTCTTC. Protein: CASSQDRVAGRLDEQFF.

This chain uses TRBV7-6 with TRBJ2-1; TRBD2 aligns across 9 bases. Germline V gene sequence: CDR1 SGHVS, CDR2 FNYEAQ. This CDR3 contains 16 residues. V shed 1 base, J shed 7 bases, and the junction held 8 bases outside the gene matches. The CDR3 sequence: CASSLGAGGPGNEQFF. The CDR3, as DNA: TGTGCCAGCAGCTTAGGCGCGGGGGGGCCCGGGAATGAGCAGTTCTTC.

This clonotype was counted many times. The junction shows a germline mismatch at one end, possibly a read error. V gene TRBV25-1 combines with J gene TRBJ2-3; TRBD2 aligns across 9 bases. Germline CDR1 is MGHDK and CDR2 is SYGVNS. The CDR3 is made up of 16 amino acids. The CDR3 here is CASTEAAGGTTDTQYF. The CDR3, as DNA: TGTGCCAGCACTGAAGCCGCGGGGGGGACCACAGATACGCAGTATTTT.

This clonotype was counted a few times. This CDR3 reads CASSFRTGKETQYF. CDR3 DNA sequence: TGTGCCAGCAGTTTCCGGACAGGAAAAGAGACCCAGTACTTC. This chain joins TRBV12-3 or TRBV12-4 and TRBJ2-5, with 7 bases that match TRBD1. V lost 3 bases and J lost 3; bases outside the gene matches: 4. CDR3 length: 14 residues.

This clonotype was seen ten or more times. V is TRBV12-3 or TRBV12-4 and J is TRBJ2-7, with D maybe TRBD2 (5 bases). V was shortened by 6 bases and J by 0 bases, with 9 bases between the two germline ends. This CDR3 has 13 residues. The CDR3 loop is CASRSGASYEQYF. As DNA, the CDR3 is TGTGCCAGCAGGAGCGGAGCCTCCTACGAGCAGTACTTC.

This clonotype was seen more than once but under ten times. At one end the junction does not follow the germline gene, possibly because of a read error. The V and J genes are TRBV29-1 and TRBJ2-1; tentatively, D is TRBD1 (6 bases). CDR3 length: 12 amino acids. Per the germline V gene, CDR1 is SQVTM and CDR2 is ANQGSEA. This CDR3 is CSFEGVIDEQFF. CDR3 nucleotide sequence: TGCAGCTTTGAGGGGGTTATCGATGAGCAGTTCTTC.

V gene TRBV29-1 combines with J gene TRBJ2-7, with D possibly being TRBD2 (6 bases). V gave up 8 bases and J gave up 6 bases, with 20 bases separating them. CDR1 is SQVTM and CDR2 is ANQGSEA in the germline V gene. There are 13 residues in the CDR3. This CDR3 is CSYSSGVGVEQYF. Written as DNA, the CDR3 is TGCAGCTATTCCTCGGGAGTGGGTGTCGAGCAGTACTTC.

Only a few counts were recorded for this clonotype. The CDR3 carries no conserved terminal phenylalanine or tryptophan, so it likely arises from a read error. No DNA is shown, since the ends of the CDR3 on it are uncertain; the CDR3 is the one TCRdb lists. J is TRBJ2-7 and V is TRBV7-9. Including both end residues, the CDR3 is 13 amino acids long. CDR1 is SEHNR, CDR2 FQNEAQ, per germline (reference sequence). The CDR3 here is CASSLDSSRFLSL.

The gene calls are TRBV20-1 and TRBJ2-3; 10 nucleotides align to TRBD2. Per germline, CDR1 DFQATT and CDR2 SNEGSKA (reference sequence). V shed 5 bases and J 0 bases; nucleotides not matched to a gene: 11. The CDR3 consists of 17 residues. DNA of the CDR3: TGCAGTGCTTCGGGACTAGCGTCTACAACTAGCACAGATACGCAGTATTTT. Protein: CSASGLASTTSTDTQYF.

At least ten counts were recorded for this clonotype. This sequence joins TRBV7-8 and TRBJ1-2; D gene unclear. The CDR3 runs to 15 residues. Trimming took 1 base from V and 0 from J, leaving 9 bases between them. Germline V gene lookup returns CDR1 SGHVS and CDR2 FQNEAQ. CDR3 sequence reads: CASSLEGPPNYGYTF. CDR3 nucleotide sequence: TGTGCCAGCAGCTTAGAAGGGCCTCCTAACTATGGCTACACCTTC.

CDR3 amino acids: CATKTSPGQNTEAFF. CDR3 sequence (DNA): TGTGCCACCAAAACTTCCCCCGGGCAGAACACTGAAGCTTTCTTT. The chain is built from TRBV25-1 and TRBJ1-1, with D unresolved. This CDR3 has 15 amino acids. Germline values: CDR1 MGHDK, CDR2 SYGVNS. Deletions cut 10 bases from V and 1 base from J, with 19 bases between.

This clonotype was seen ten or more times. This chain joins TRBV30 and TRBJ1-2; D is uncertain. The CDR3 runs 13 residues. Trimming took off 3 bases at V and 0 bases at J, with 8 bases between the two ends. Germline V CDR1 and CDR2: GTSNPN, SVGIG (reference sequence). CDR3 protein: CAWSFHANYGYTF. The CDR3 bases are TGTGCCTGGAGCTTTCATGCTAACTATGGCTACACCTTC.

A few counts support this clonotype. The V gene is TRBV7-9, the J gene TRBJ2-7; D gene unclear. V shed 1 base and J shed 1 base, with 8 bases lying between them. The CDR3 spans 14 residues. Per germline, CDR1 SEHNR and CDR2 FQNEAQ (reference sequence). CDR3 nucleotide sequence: TGTGCCAGCAGCTTAGGGGCCTTATCCTACGAGCAGTACTTC. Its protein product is CASSLGALSYEQYF.

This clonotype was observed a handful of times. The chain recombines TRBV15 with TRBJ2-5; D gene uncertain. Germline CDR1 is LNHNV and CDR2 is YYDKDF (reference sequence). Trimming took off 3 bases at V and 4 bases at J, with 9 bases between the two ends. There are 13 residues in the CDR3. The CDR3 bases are TGTGCCACCAGCAGGAGAGATGGAGAGACCCAGTACTTC. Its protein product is CATSRRDGETQYF.

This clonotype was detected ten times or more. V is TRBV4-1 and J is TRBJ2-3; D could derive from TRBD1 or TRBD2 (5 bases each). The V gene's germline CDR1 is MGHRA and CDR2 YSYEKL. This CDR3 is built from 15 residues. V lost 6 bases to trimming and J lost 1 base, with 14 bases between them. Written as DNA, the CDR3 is TGCGCCAGCAGTCGAGGGGATCGTGGCACAGATACGCAGTATTTT. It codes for CASSRGDRGTDTQYF.

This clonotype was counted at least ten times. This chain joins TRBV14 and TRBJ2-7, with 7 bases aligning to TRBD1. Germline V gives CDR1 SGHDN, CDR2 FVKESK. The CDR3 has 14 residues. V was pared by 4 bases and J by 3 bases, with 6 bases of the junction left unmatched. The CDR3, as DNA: TGTGCCAGCAGCCCACGACAGGGCTTCTACGAGCAGTACTTC. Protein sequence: CASSPRQGFYEQYF.

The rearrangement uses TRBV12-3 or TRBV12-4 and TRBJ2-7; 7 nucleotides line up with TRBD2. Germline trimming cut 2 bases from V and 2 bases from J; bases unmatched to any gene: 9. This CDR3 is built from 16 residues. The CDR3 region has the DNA TGTGCCAGCAGTTTATTCCGCGGGAGAGGGACCTACGAGCAGTACTTC. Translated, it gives CASSLFRGRGTYEQYF.

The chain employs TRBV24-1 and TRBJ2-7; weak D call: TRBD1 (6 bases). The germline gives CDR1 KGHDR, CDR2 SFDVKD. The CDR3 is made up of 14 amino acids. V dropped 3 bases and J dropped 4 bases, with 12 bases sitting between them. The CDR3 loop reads CATSDANRVYEQYF. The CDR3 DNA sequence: TGTGCCACCAGTGATGCTAACAGGGTGTACGAGCAGTACTTC.

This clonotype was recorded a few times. CDR3 DNA: TGCAGCGCCGATCGATTACAGGGGCGCTTTGCGATGAACACTGAAGCTTTCTTT. Its translation is CSADRLQGRFAMNTEAFF. V usage is TRBV29-1 and J usage is TRBJ1-1, with 7 bases fitting TRBD1. The length of the CDR3 is 18 residues. J gave up 0 bases and V 7 bases, and 20 bases lay outside the gene matches. The germline V gene encodes CDR1 SQVTM and CDR2 ANQGSEA.

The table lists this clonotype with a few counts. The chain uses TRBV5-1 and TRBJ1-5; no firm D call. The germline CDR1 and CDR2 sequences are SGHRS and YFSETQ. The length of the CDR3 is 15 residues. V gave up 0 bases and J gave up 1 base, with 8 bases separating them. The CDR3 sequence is CASSLDVRSNQPQHF. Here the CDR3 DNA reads TGCGCCAGCAGCTTGGACGTCAGGAGCAATCAGCCCCAGCATTTT.